Each of the 15 T cell receptor beta chains below was sequenced from the same sample in a study of blood T cell repertoires in COVID-19. Sequenced by immunoSEQ multiplex PCR; TCRdb stores in-frame clones only, minus some. The data show about 240,000 clones, around 81% seen once. Sample: peripheral blood. The receptors shown here come from a man younger than 45 who had recovered from COVID-19.

The V call is TRBV5-1, the J call TRBJ2-1; D might be TRBD2 (5 bases). The V gene's germline CDR1 is SGHRS and CDR2 YFSETQ. With 8 bases removed from V and 9 bases from J, the gap between germline ends came to 15 bases. CDR3 length equals 12 residues. CDR3 loop: CASTDGESEQFF. CDR3 nucleotide sequence: TGCGCCAGTACTGACGGGGAGAGTGAGCAGTTCTTC.

The rearrangement uses TRBV27 and TRBJ2-1; 10 bases fit TRBD2. The CDR3 covers 15 residues. The V and J ends lost 3 bases and 6 bases, in that order; junction bases with no gene match: 5. Germline loops: CDR1 MNHEY, CDR2 SMNVEV (reference sequence). DNA of the CDR3: TGTGCCAGCAGTTTTAGGACTAGCGGTTCCAATGAGCAGTTCTTC. Translated, it gives CASSFRTSGSNEQFF.

The CDR3 nucleotides read TGCGCCAGCAGCCAGGTTCAGGGGACAGTAGAGACCCAGTACTTC. It codes for CASSQVQGTVETQYF. V and J are TRBV4-1 and TRBJ2-5; 7 bases fit TRBD1. Per germline, CDR1 MGHRA and CDR2 YSYEKL. The V segment lost 3 bases and the J segment 4 bases; nucleotides outside the gene matches: 8. This CDR3 comprises 15 residues.

The rearrangement links TRBV6-5 to TRBJ1-1; TRBD1 matches 7 bases. Per germline, CDR1 MNHEY and CDR2 SVGAGI. The CDR3 loop spans 15 amino acids. The V segment lost 1 base and the J segment 0 bases; nucleotides outside the gene matches: 2. In nucleotides, the CDR3 is TGTGCCAGCAGTTACTGGGGACAGTTGAACACTGAAGCTTTCTTT. Amino acids: CASSYWGQLNTEAFF.

This chain joins TRBV5-1 and TRBJ1-4, with 7 bases identical to TRBD1. V shed 3 bases and J 5 bases; nucleotides not matched to a gene: 7. There are 15 residues in the CDR3. From germline, CDR1 is SGHRS and CDR2 YFSETQ. CDR3 DNA: TGCGCCAGCAGCTCGTCGGGACAGCCGAATGAAAAACTGTTTTTT. Translated: CASSSSGQPNEKLFF.

The chain employs TRBV3-1 (or the pseudogene TRBV3-2) and TRBJ1-2; the D gene is possibly TRBD1 (6 bases). The CDR3 spans 13 residues. V lost 8 bases, J lost 3 bases, and 13 bases lay in between. Germline V gene data show CDR1 as LGHDT and CDR2 as YNNKEL (reference sequence). The CDR3 nucleotides read TGTGCCAGCGGAAAAACAGGGCACTATGGCTACACCTTC. It yields the protein CASGKTGHYGYTF.

The chain's CDR3 is CASSLTGGPSREQFF. DNA for the CDR3: TGTGCCAGCAGCCTTACGGGGGGGCCGAGCCGGGAGCAGTTCTTC. The chain joins TRBV11-3 to TRBJ2-1, with 8 bases matching TRBD2. The V and J ends lost 5 bases and 10 bases, in that order; junction bases with no gene match: 13. Germline assignment: CDR1 SGHNT and CDR2 YENEEA. The CDR3 is 15 amino acids.

The genes are TRBV9 and TRBJ1-3, with TRBD1 as a possible D gene (5 bases). With 4 bases removed from V and 3 bases from J, the gap between germline ends came to 14 bases. CDR3 length equals 15 residues. Germline loops: CDR1 SGDLS, CDR2 YYNGEE. Written as DNA, the CDR3 is TGTGCCAGCAGCCCCCAGGGTTCTGGTGGAAACACCATATATTTT. Translation gives CASSPQGSGGNTIYF.

CDR3 loop: CASSDHITGTSPLHF. The CDR3 region has the DNA TGTGCCAGCAGTGATCATATTACAGGAACTTCACCCCTCCACTTT. The chain joins TRBV6-1 to TRBJ1-6, with D maybe TRBD1 (5 bases). The CDR3 spans 15 residues. The V end was cut by 3 bases, the J end by 9 bases, with 15 bases between. The germline V gene encodes CDR1 MNHNS and CDR2 SASEGT.

The chain joins TRBV5-4 to TRBJ1-3; possible D gene TRBD1, 6 bases. Trimming pared 4 bases from V and 3 bases from J, leaving 11 bases between. This CDR3 has 14 residues. Germline V gives CDR1 SGHNT, CDR2 YYREEE (reference sequence). In nucleotides, the CDR3 is TGTGCCAGCAGCCAAGGGGGTAGTGGAAACACCATATATTTT. Protein sequence: CASSQGGSGNTIYF.

This chain connects TRBV28 to TRBJ1-2; 7 positions agree with TRBD1. Germline lookup yields CDR1 MDHEN and CDR2 SYDVKM. The CDR3 spans 14 residues. V shed 5 bases, J shed 7 bases, and the junction held 10 bases outside the gene matches. CDR3 in DNA: TGTGCCAGCAGTCCTTCGATAGGGGGCGCTGGCTACACCTTC. Translating it yields CASSPSIGGAGYTF.

This clone has more than one count but fewer than ten. This sequence joins TRBV2 and TRBJ1-2; D is possibly TRBD1 (6 bases). Trimming pared 6 bases from V and 8 bases from J, leaving 16 bases between. The CDR3 extends over 13 amino acids. Germline V gene sequence: CDR1 SNHLY, CDR2 FYNNEI. The CDR3: CASRTDRQGGYTF. In DNA, the CDR3 is TGTGCCAGCAGAACCGACAGGCAAGGGGGCTACACCTTC.

This clone was counted between two and nine times. This rearrangement joins TRBV6-1 to TRBJ2-3; 9 positions match TRBD1. The CDR3 totals 19 residues. Germline-derived CDR1 and CDR2 are MNHNS and SASEGT. After removal of 0 bases from V and 4 bases from J, the junction contained 14 bases not matched to a gene. The DNA for the CDR3 is TGTGCCAGCAGTGAAGCGCCATTTGACGGGACAGGGATTGCAGATACGCAGTATTTT. This translates into CASSEAPFDGTGIADTQYF.

The rearrangement links TRBV4-1 to TRBJ2-7; 12 nucleotides align to TRBD1. The CDR3 is made up of 15 amino acids. Per germline, CDR1 MGHRA and CDR2 YSYEKL. The J segment lost 5 bases and the V segment lost 5 bases, leaving 7 bases of the junction unmatched. As DNA, the CDR3 is TGCGCCAGCAGCGGGGTGGGGGACAGGGGGCACGAGCAGTACTTC. Amino acids: CASSGVGDRGHEQYF.

The rearrangement joins TRBV29-1 to TRBJ1-4, with 7 bases that match TRBD1. Germline CDR1 is SQVTM and CDR2 is ANQGSEA. The CDR3 is 15 amino acids. The V segment lost 0 bases and the J segment 7 bases; nucleotides outside the gene matches: 8. This chain's CDR3 is CSVEDQTGRGEKLFF. The CDR3 coding sequence is TGCAGCGTTGAAGACCAGACAGGGCGTGGTGAAAAACTGTTTTTT.